Listed below are T cell receptor beta chains from one sample, sequenced in a study of regulatory T cells in long-lasting Graves disease. One entry per CDR3 protein results from TCRdb running MiXCR on the multiplex PCR reads. Counted here are fewer than 500,000 distinct CDR3 sequences, about a sixth occurring once; the ten biggest clones make up 9% to 15%. The same sample was also studied in work on T cells in Graves' hyperthyroidism and ophthalmopathy.

Sequenced material: peripheral blood mononuclear cells (PBMCs), taken at new diagnosis, from a patient treated with antithyroid drugs. The receptors originated from a man aged 35-49 years with Graves disease. Both conserved end residues are part of each CDR3. D genes are given only for firm matches. Only some rows state a clone size, as once, few, many or a class for expanded clones.

TRBV28,TRBJ1-4,NA,NA,TGTGCCAGCAGTTTATCCCCCGGGGCCCTTGAAAAACCGTTTTTT,CASSLSPGALEKPFF
TRBV6-1,TRBJ1-3,few,NA,TGTGCCAGCAGTGAAAGAGGGAGCTCTGGAAACACCATATATTTT,CASSERGSSGNTIYF
TRBV2,TRBJ2-3,NA,TRBD2,TGTGCCAGCGGGGTTTCTGGGCTAGCGGTCGCAGATACGCAGTATTTT,CASGVSGLAVADTQYF
TRBV11-2,TRBJ2-7,many,NA,TGTGCCAGCAGCTTAGAACCCGGAGCAACCGCCGCGGAGTACTTC,CASSLEPGATAAEYF
TRBV6-5,TRBJ2-3,few,NA,TGTGCCAGCAGTTACGGGGGGCGCGGAGATACGCAGTATTTT,CASSYGGRGDTQYF
TRBV30,TRBJ2-2,NA,TRBD2,TGTGCCTGGAGTCCGACTAGCGGGGTGAACACCGGGGAGCTGTTTTTT,CAWSPTSGVNTGELFF
TRBV5-1,TRBJ2-3,many,NA,TGCGCCAGCAGCTCGCACACTACTTCTAGCACAGATACGCAGTATTTT,CASSSHTTSSTDTQYF
TRBV9,TRBJ2-7,many,TRBD2,TGTGCCAGCAGCGACGGACTAGCGGGAGGGTACGAGCAGTACTTC,CASSDGLAGGYEQYF
TRBV7-9,TRBJ2-5,many,TRBD2,TGTGCCAGCAGCTTAGCGGGAGGGCACGAGACCCAGTACTTC,CASSLAGGHETQYF
TRBV6-2/TRBV6-3,TRBJ2-1,many,TRBD2,TGTGCCAGCAACCGACTAGCGGGACAGTACAATGAGCAGTTCTTC,CASNRLAGQYNEQFF
TRBV28,TRBJ2-4,many,NA,TGTGCCAGCAGGGACCTGAGGACCATTCAGTACTTC,CASRDLRTIQYF
TRBV30,TRBJ2-3,many,NA,TGTGCCTGGAAAGTGGGGGGAGCAGATACGCAGTATTTT,CAWKVGGADTQYF
TRBV30,TRBJ2-7,many,NA,TGTGCCTGGAGTTATCCAGGGGAGCAGTACTTC,CAWSYPGEQYF
TRBV13,TRBJ2-7,many,TRBD1,TGTGCCAGCAGCCCCGGGGACAGGGCCCACGAGCAGTACTTC,CASSPGDRAHEQYF
TRBV2,TRBJ1-1,many,NA,TGTGCCAGCAGAAGCCCGCGTCAAAACACTGAAGCTTTCTTT,CASRSPRQNTEAFF
TRBV6-1,TRBJ2-1,few,TRBD2,TGTGCCAGCGGGGACCCTAGCGGGTACAATGAGCAGTTCTTC,CASGDPSGYNEQFF
TRBV3-1,TRBJ2-7,NA,NA,TGTGCCAGCAGCTCCTCTAGCGCAAACTCCTACGAGCAGTACTTC,CASSSSSANSYEQYF
TRBV9,TRBJ2-5,NA,TRBD2,TGTGCCAGCAGCGTAGTCAACTCGGGAGGGACCCAGTACTTC,CASSVVNSGGTQYF
TRBV3-1,TRBJ2-7,many,NA,TGTGCCAGCAGCCTCGGGGCAACCTCCTACGAGCAGTACTTC,CASSLGATSYEQYF
TRBV19,TRBJ1-1,NA,NA,TGTGCCAGTAGTACGATCCAGGGGACCCCGAACACTGAAGCTTTCTTT,CASSTIQGTPNTEAFF
TRBV2,TRBJ2-1,many,NA,TGTGCCAGTCAGGGCGCCGGGACCTGGTACAATGAGCAGTTCTTC,CASQGAGTWYNEQFF
TRBV28,TRBJ2-5,many,NA,TGTGCCAGCAGTTTGGCTGATAGACAAGAGACCCAGTACTTC,CASSLADRQETQYF
TRBV5-1,TRBJ2-7,many,NA,TGCGCCAGCAGCTTGAATCCATTTACAGAGGCTACTCGACGGTACTTC,CASSLNPFTEATRRYF
TRBV5-1,TRBJ2-3,many,TRBD2,TGCGCCAGCAGCTTGGTTAGCGGGAGACTGGATACGCAGTATTTT,CASSLVSGRLDTQYF
TRBV10-3,TRBJ2-7,many,NA,TGTGCCATCAGTGAAGGAATCGACGAGCAGTACTTC,CAISEGIDEQYF
TRBV19,TRBJ2-3,few,TRBD1,TGTGCCAGCTCACCGACGGACAGGGGGCCGAGCACAGATACGCAGTATTTT,CASSPTDRGPSTDTQYF
TRBV7-8,TRBJ2-3,many,NA,TGTGCCAGCAGCTTAGATGACAGCGGAGTTGGGGGTACAGATACGCAGTATTTT,CASSLDDSGVGGTDTQYF
TRBV6-1,TRBJ1-2,few,NA,TGTGCCAGCAGTGAAGCTTCAGCCGGGTATGGCTACACCTTC,CASSEASAGYGYTF
TRBV10-3,TRBJ2-1,NA,TRBD2,TGTGCCATCAGAGGCTACCTAGCGGACAATGAGCAGTTCTTC,CAIRGYLADNEQFF
TRBV6-1,TRBJ2-5,NA,TRBD1,TGTGCCAGCAGTCCCGGCCGGGACAGTGAGACCCAGTACTTC,CASSPGRDSETQYF
TRBV7-3,TRBJ2-3,many,TRBD2,TGTGCCAGCAGCCTTAGCGGGAGCACAGATACGCAGTATTTT,CASSLSGSTDTQYF
TRBV27,TRBJ2-1,NA,TRBD2,TGTGCCAGCAGTGCCGGGACTAGCGGGAGGGAGCAGTTCTTC,CASSAGTSGREQFF
TRBV6-2/TRBV6-3,TRBJ2-7,many,NA,TGTGCCAGCAGTGAACGTGGCGTACATTCCTACGAGCAGTACTTC,CASSERGVHSYEQYF
TRBV7-2,TRBJ2-1,many,NA,TGTGCCAGCAGCTTAGAATGGCTAGACAATGAGCAGTTCTTC,CASSLEWLDNEQFF
TRBV10-3,TRBJ2-5,few,TRBD1,TGTGCCAGCAGTTACTCCGGGACAGGGAGATCGGAGACCCAGTACTTC,CASSYSGTGRSETQYF
TRBV6-1,TRBJ1-5,many,TRBD1,TGTGCCAGCAAGGGACAGGGTGGTCAGCCCCAGCATTTT,CASKGQGGQPQHF
TRBV20-1,TRBJ2-7,many,NA,TGCAGTGCTATGCCCGGGAACTTCCCCGACGAGCAGTACTTC,CSAMPGNFPDEQYF
TRBV5-1,TRBJ2-7,few,NA,TGCGCCAGCAGCAGCAGGGGATGGACCTACGAGCAGTACTTC,CASSSRGWTYEQYF
TRBV19,TRBJ1-1,few,NA,TGTGCCAGTAAAGAGGGTCTCCTTAACACTGAAGCTTTCTTT,CASKEGLLNTEAFF
TRBV12-3/TRBV12-4,TRBJ1-1,many,NA,TGTGCCAGCAGTTTAAGGGGGAACACTGAAGCTTTCTTT,CASSLRGNTEAFF
TRBV2,TRBJ1-5,few,NA,TGTGCCAGCAACGGTGTTAGCAATCAGCCCCAGCATTTT,CASNGVSNQPQHF
TRBV20-1,TRBJ1-2,few,NA,TGCAGTGCTAGAGATAGAGAGGCGACTTCAGGTGGCTACACCTTC,CSARDREATSGGYTF
TRBV20-1,TRBJ2-3,many,TRBD2,TGCAGTGCTCTGACTAGCGAGGCGAGCACAGATACGCAGTATTTT,CSALTSEASTDTQYF
TRBV11-2,TRBJ2-3,many,NA,TGTGCCAGCAGCTTAGATCCAGGAGATACGCAGTATTTT,CASSLDPGDTQYF
TRBV6-1,TRBJ1-6,NA,TRBD1,TGTGCCAGCAGTGAAAGGACAGGGGGAAATTCACCCCTCCACTTT,CASSERTGGNSPLHF
TRBV5-1,TRBJ2-7,many,NA,TGCGCCAGCAGCTTGGGGTTTACAGGTGTCCAGGATTACGAGCAGTACTTC,CASSLGFTGVQDYEQYF
TRBV19,TRBJ1-1,few,NA,TGTGCCAGTAGCGGCGGACTCATAAAATCTGAAGCTTTCTTT,CASSGGLIKSEAFF
TRBV5-1,TRBJ2-1,many,NA,TGCGCCAGCAGCTACCAGCAGACCAGCTCCTACAATGAGCAGTTCTTC,CASSYQQTSSYNEQFF